What follows describes a single TCR beta chain. This PCR relied on a set of 60 Vbeta primers and 13 Jbeta primers. TCRdb's table, derived via immunoSEQ multiplex PCR, lists solely in-frame clones and lacks some. The sample includes about 170,000 clones, 80% to 90% of them seen just once. The sample comes from a study of cytomegalovirus exposure and HLA in healthy donors. The germline V gene has CDR1 SGHRS and CDR2 YFSETQ. The V and J ends lost 7 bases and 0 bases respectively, with 13 bases between them. This CDR3 has 14 residues. The clonotype comes from a young woman in good health and CMV-seronegative. The chain couples TRBV5-1 to TRBJ1-2; D is perhaps TRBD1 (5 bases). The source material was PBMCs. CDR3 nucleotides: TGCGCCAGCGGGGGGGGGTCGCCTAACTATGGCTACACCTTC. It yields the protein CASGGGSPNYGYTF.